This T cell receptor beta chain was captured by sequencing in a study of control samples from healthy donors and cancer patients. Trimming removed 0 bases at V and 5 bases at J, with 16 bases between. Germline V gene lookup returns CDR1 MGHRA and CDR2 YSYEKL. The CDR3 spans 16 residues. Using immunoSEQ multiplex PCR, the repertoire was profiled, and TCRdb retains in-frame clones only, with some absent. The sample contains fewer than 150,000 clones, approximately 90% of which appear only once. V usage is TRBV4-1 and J usage is TRBJ1-2; D possibly corresponds to TRBD1 (5 bases). The sequence came from a woman aged 18 to 35 in good health. Sequencing used blood. The CDR3 sequence is CASSQESTRARYGYTF. CDR3 coding DNA: TGCGCCAGCAGCCAAGAGAGTACCAGGGCGAGGTATGGCTACACCTTC.